The entry below gives a single T cell receptor beta chain sequence along with its context. Its specificity is not known. Other nucleotide sequences in the sample specify the same CDR3. Sequenced by immunoSEQ multiplex PCR; TCRdb stores in-frame clones only, minus some. Of approximately 2.5 million clones in the sample, roughly nine tenths were seen once. These data come from a study of shared clonotypes between healthy human individuals. Points from the study as a whole: Specimens sampled were limited to blood, with tissue repertoires likely differing.

Germline CDR1 and CDR2: SGHRS and YFSETQ. J gave up 4 bases and V 4 bases, and 4 bases lay outside the gene matches. The CDR3 has 13 residues. The TCR was taken from a man younger than 30 in good health. The sequenced sample was naive CD4+ T cells sorted from blood. The subset here: CD45RA+ positively selected. The V and J genes are TRBV5-1 and TRBJ1-2; 7 bases map to TRBD1. DNA for the CDR3: TGCGCCAGCAGCGCCGGACAGGCCTATGGCTACACCTTC. It specifies CASSAGQAYGYTF. The variable domain in full, completed from reference TRBV5-1 and TRBJ1-2, reads KAGVTQTPRYLIKTRGQQVTLSCSPISGHRSVSWYQQTPGQGLQFLFEYFSETQRNKGNFPGRFSGRQFSNSRSEMNVSTLELGDSALYLCASSAGQAYGYTFGSGTRLTVV.